Below, 10 T cell receptor beta chains from the same sample are listed, as sequenced in a study of monozygotic twins with inflammatory bowel disease. No DNA is given; TCRdb re-called the 5' RACE reads and lists each CDR3 protein once. The listing contains around 100,000 distinct CDR3 sequences. Sequences were obtained from blood. The receptors were gathered from a human donor with ulcerative colitis or Crohn's disease, or a healthy co-twin of an affected twin (not recorded which).

The chain is built from TRBV5-1 and TRBJ2-2. The germline gives CDR1 SGHRS, CDR2 YFSETQ. The CDR3 covers 15 residues. This chain's CDR3 is CASSLGVPNTGELFF.

The chain has TRBV10-3 and TRBJ1-5. Germline lookup yields CDR1 ENHRY and CDR2 SYGVKD. This CDR3 has 12 residues. The CDR3 spells CAISESGQPQHF.

The genes are TRBV6-2 or TRBV6-3 and TRBJ1-5; TCRdb lists TRBD1, though no DNA is available to test this call. Germline assignment: CDR1 MNHEY and CDR2 SVGEGT. The CDR3 extends over 14 amino acids. This chain's CDR3 is CASSYLQGLKPQHF.

The V call is TRBV6-6, the J call TRBJ1-1; TCRdb's assignment of TRBD1 cannot be checked, as there is no DNA. The CDR3 contains 13 residues. Germline V gene lookup returns CDR1 MNHNY and CDR2 SVGAGI (reference sequence). The CDR3 spells CASSQPPSTEAFF.

This chain links TRBV5-1 with TRBJ2-1; the D call of TRBD2 rests on TCRdb alone, since no DNA is present to check it. The CDR3 has 18 residues. CDR1 is SGHRS and CDR2 is YFSETQ in the germline V gene. CDR3 loop: CASSLGVAGALYNNEQFF.

The CDR3 protein is CASSPWGYAGELFF. This chain uses TRBV18 with TRBJ2-2; TCRdb selects TRBD1, and the lack of DNA leaves this call unchecked. The germline V gene encodes CDR1 KGHSH and CDR2 LQKENI. The length of the CDR3 is 14 residues.

This chain joins TRBV4-3 and TRBJ2-7. This CDR3 spans 15 amino acids. CDR1 and CDR2 (germline): LGHNA, YSLEER. This chain's CDR3 is CASSQVGVGSYEQYF.

V gene TRBV6-4 combines with J gene TRBJ1-5; absent DNA, TCRdb's TRBD1 call cannot be checked. The CDR3 is 16 amino acids. Germline V lookup: CDR1 MRHNA, CDR2 SNTAGT. The CDR3 sequence is CASRSTGTGPFQPQHF.

The rearrangement joins TRBV20-1 to TRBJ2-7; the D call from TCRdb, TRBD1, cannot be confirmed without DNA. CDR1 DFQATT and CDR2 SNEGSKA come from the germline V gene (reference sequence). The CDR3 runs 13 residues. The CDR3 here is CSAVQGASYEQYF.

The J gene is TRBJ2-7, the V gene TRBV11-2; there is no DNA to check the TCRdb D call of TRBD1. This CDR3 has 16 residues. CDR1 is SGHAT, CDR2 FQNNGV, per germline. CDR3 in amino acids: CASSLAPGTRTYEQYF. The entire variable domain, with the rest obtained from reference TRBV11-2 and TRBJ2-7, is as follows: EAGVAQSPRYKIIEKRQSVAFWCNPISGHATLYWYQQILGQGPKLLIQFQNNGVVDDSQLPKDRFSAERLKGVDSTLKIQPAKLEDSAVYLCASSLAPGTRTYEQYFGPGTRLTVT.